The text below deals with one TCR beta chain. Its target is unknown. With a much larger clone just one base away, this may be a read error. TCRbeta libraries were built with three rounds of nested PCR, modified from ARM-PCR. TCRdb reanalysed the multiplex PCR reads using MiXCR and keeps one entry per CDR3 protein. The sample lists about 120,000 distinct CDR3 sequences, 75% to 90% seen once, with roughly 20% in the top ten. RNA was extracted from bulk tissue without any cell sorting. Newly diagnosed lung cancer patients had thoracic surgery in China, August–late 2014, without prior chemotherapy. The CDR3 sequence is 14 residues long. Germline assignment: CDR1 MDHEN and CDR2 SYDVKM. The J segment lost 9 bases and the V segment lost 1 base, leaving 8 bases of the junction unmatched. These data are taken from a study of tumor and adjacent non-tumor tissue in lung cancer. The study's findings and limits: Tumor repertoires had a smaller top 100 clone share than normal lung. TCR diversity was significantly greater in tumor than normal lung tissue. Tumor TCR diversity, when higher, was linked to shorter survival.

This sequence joins TRBV28 and TRBJ1-2; 7 nucleotides agree with TRBD1. The receptor was derived from a man between 65 and 79 years old with non-small cell lung cancer. The sample comprised lung tumor tissue. CDR3 coding DNA: TGTGCCAGCAGTTTATCTCCCGGACAGGATAGCTACACCTTC. Translated, it gives CASSLSPGQDSYTF.